Listed here are 21 T cell receptor beta chains from one sample, sequenced in a study of blood T cell repertoires in COVID-19. The method was immunoSEQ multiplex PCR; TCRdb's version includes in-frame clones alone and lacks a portion of them. The sample contains 250,000 to 350,000 clones, 70% to 90% of which appear only once. Sequenced: PBMCs or T cells enriched from blood (not recorded which). These receptors were obtained from a woman between 25 and 40 years old who had recovered from COVID-19.

This rearrangement joins TRBV29-1 to TRBJ2-7; 8 nucleotides agree with TRBD2. This CDR3 is 12 amino acids long. Trimming cost V 2 bases and J 4 bases; bases outside gene matches: 1. Germline CDR1 is SQVTM and CDR2 is ANQGSEA. The CDR3 reads CSVERGRYEQYF. The CDR3 DNA reads as TGCAGCGTTGAACGCGGGAGGTACGAGCAGTACTTC.

The V and J genes are TRBV6-5 and TRBJ1-2; 7 nucleotides align to TRBD1. The trim removed 4 bases at V and 10 bases at J, leaving 6 bases unmatched. The CDR3 totals 12 residues. Germline V gene lookup returns CDR1 MNHEY and CDR2 SVGAGI. For the CDR3, the DNA is TGTGCCAGCAGTTTGACAGGGTTTAACTACACCTTC. Its translation is CASSLTGFNYTF.

This chain connects TRBV21-1 to TRBJ2-1; the table assigns TRBD1, which was not confirmed against the DNA. TRBV21-1 is tagged as a pseudogene. The CDR3 runs to 18 residues. The CDR3: CASSAQSGTGGPNNEQFF. The CDR3 nucleotides read TGTGCCAGCAGCGCCCAGTCCGGGACAGGGGGACCAAACAATGAGCAGTTCTTC.

The chain has TRBV6-2 or TRBV6-3 and TRBJ2-1; D ambiguous. V lost 2 bases and J 16 bases, leaving 15 bases between the germline ends. Germline V gives CDR1 MNHEY, CDR2 SVGEGT. CDR3 length: 12 amino acids. DNA for the CDR3: TGTGCCAGCAGTTACCTCCCTCCGCGATCCTTCTTC. As protein: CASSYLPPRSFF.

The rearrangement joins TRBV13 to TRBJ1-3, with unresolved D. This CDR3 region has 16 residues. The germline V and J ends were trimmed by 3 bases and 0 bases, with 12 bases remaining between them. Germline CDR1 is PRHDT and CDR2 is FYEKMQ (reference sequence). For the CDR3, the DNA is TGTGCCAGCAGCTTGTGGCAGGCGGGCTCTGGAAACACCATATATTTT. It codes for CASSLWQAGSGNTIYF.

The V gene is TRBV5-6, the J gene TRBJ1-6, with 8 bases lining up with TRBD1. The CDR3 consists of 16 residues. Germline CDR1 reads SGHDT; CDR2 reads YYEEEE. Unmatched junction bases numbered 6, after V lost 4 bases and J lost 3 bases. The CDR3 region is CASSATGEGYNSPLHF. The CDR3 bases are TGTGCCAGCAGCGCGACAGGGGAAGGCTATAATTCACCCCTCCACTTT.

A single count supports this clone. This sequence joins TRBV6-5 and TRBJ1-1, with D perhaps matching TRBD1 (6 bases). Germline-derived CDR1 and CDR2 are MNHEY and SVGAGI. The CDR3 sequence is 15 residues long. The V end lost 5 bases, the J end lost 0 bases, and 13 bases lay between the germline ends. CDR3 in DNA: TGTGCCAGCAGTCCCAGGACAGCTATGAACACTGAAGCTTTCTTT. This codes for CASSPRTAMNTEAFF.

J is TRBJ2-6 and V is TRBV25-1; D possibly corresponds to TRBD1 (5 bases). Germline V gives CDR1 MGHDK, CDR2 SYGVNS. Trimming left V 3 bases short and J 4 bases short, with 10 bases between. This CDR3 spans 15 amino acids. This CDR3 reads CASSDPGIGANVLTF. CDR3 coding DNA: TGTGCCAGCAGTGACCCAGGGATCGGGGCCAACGTCCTGACTTTC.

The V and J genes are TRBV5-4 and TRBJ2-1, with TRBD2 matching 11 bases. There are 17 residues in the CDR3. Germline CDR1 is SGHNT and CDR2 is YYREEE (reference sequence). V was clipped by 3 bases and J by 0 bases; unmatched bases: 5. CDR3 sequence: CASSSRLAGFSYNEQFF. The CDR3 DNA reads TGTGCCAGCAGCTCCCGACTAGCGGGGTTCTCCTACAATGAGCAGTTCTTC.

In this sample, this clone turned up a few times. V usage is TRBV6-5 and J usage is TRBJ1-2; D perhaps matches TRBD1 (5 bases). The CDR3 contains 14 residues. The V gene's germline CDR1 is MNHEY and CDR2 SVGAGI. Trimming took off 7 bases at V and 8 bases at J, with 20 bases between the two ends. The CDR3 region is CASTRASGTGGYTF. In DNA form, the CDR3 reads TGTGCCAGCACCCGAGCGTCGGGGACTGGAGGCTACACCTTC.

The chain employs TRBV7-2 and TRBJ2-5; D is unresolved. Germline V gene sequence: CDR1 SGHTA, CDR2 FQGNSA. The CDR3 runs to 15 residues. Trimming removed 5 bases from V and 1 base from J, with 14 bases in between. CDR3 DNA: TGTGCCAGCAGCCGTGCATCCGGGTCCCAAGAGACCCAGTACTTC. Its translation: CASSRASGSQETQYF. The full variable domain, in which reference TRBV7-2 and TRBJ2-5 provide the parts outside the CDR3, is GAGVSQSPSNKVTEKGKDVELRCDPISGHTALYWYRQSLGQGLEFLIYFQGNSAPDKSGLPSDRFSAERTGGSVSTLTIQRTQQEDSAVYLCASSRASGSQETQYFGPGTRLLVL.

This chain links TRBV4-2 with TRBJ2-7; 12 bases match TRBD2. CDR1 and CDR2 (germline): LGHNA, YNFKEQ. V shed 1 base, J shed 3 bases, and the junction held 4 bases outside the gene matches. The CDR3 totals 16 residues. The chain's CDR3 is CASSQAGLAGNYEQYF. DNA for the CDR3: TGTGCCAGCAGCCAAGCCGGACTAGCGGGGAACTACGAGCAGTACTTC.

This chain connects TRBV27 to TRBJ1-1, with 7 bases that match TRBD1. The germline gives CDR1 MNHEY, CDR2 SMNVEV (reference sequence). Trimming took 5 bases from V and 0 from J; bases not matched to a gene: 3. The CDR3 runs to 14 residues. The CDR3 DNA reads as TGTGCCAGCAGTCCAGACAGGGTGAACACTGAAGCTTTCTTT. Its protein product is CASSPDRVNTEAFF.

The chain links TRBV20-1 to TRBJ2-5, with D tentatively TRBD2 (7 bases). This CDR3 is built from 16 residues. Germline V gene lookup returns CDR1 DFQATT and CDR2 SNEGSKA (reference sequence). V was shortened by 3 bases and J by 5 bases, with 22 bases between the two germline ends. The CDR3 sequence: CSASERGGLSGETQYF. Written as DNA, the CDR3 is TGCAGTGCTAGTGAAAGGGGGGGCCTCAGTGGGGAGACCCAGTACTTC.

This sequence joins TRBV18 and TRBJ1-1; 7 bases line up with TRBD1. Trimming at V came to 3 bases and at J to 0 bases, leaving 10 bases not matched to a gene. The CDR3 length is 17 residues. The germline CDR1 and CDR2 sequences are KGHSH and LQKENI. In DNA form, the CDR3 reads TGTGCCAGCTCACCTCTGCCAATGACAGGGATGAACACTGAAGCTTTCTTT. This sequence encodes CASSPLPMTGMNTEAFF.

The rearrangement links TRBV18 to TRBJ1-5; TRBD1 is a possible D gene (5 bases). The CDR3 sequence is 16 residues long. Germline CDR1 is KGHSH and CDR2 is LQKENI. V was pared by 3 bases and J by 5 bases, with 17 bases between. CDR3 loop: CASSPPGQRPHQPQHF. CDR3 DNA: TGTGCCAGCTCACCTCCCGGACAAAGACCCCATCAGCCCCAGCATTTT.

This CDR3 is CAISESQGVMGNQPQHF. The DNA for the CDR3 is TGTGCCATCAGTGAGTCGCAGGGGGTGATGGGCAATCAGCCCCAGCATTTT. The chain couples TRBV10-3 to TRBJ1-5, with 7 bases identical to TRBD1. Trimming cost V 0 bases and J 2 bases; bases outside gene matches: 7. CDR1 is ENHRY, CDR2 SYGVKD, per germline. This CDR3 has 17 amino acids.

The chain carries TRBV5-6 and TRBJ1-1, with unresolved D. From germline, CDR1 is SGHDT and CDR2 YYEEEE. CDR3 length equals 12 residues. V lost 4 bases, J lost 3 bases, and 7 bases lay in between. The CDR3 sequence is CASSPGDTEAFF. CDR3 in DNA: TGTGCCAGCAGCCCCGGAGACACTGAAGCTTTCTTT.

CDR3 in amino acids: CASSVANRNTEAFF. The CDR3 DNA reads TGTGCCAGCAGCGTAGCTAACAGAAACACTGAAGCTTTCTTT. The rearrangement links TRBV9 to TRBJ1-1; D unresolved. Germline V gene lookup returns CDR1 SGDLS and CDR2 YYNGEE. V was shortened by 0 bases and J by 2 bases, with 8 bases between the two germline ends. This CDR3 has 14 residues.

The chain links TRBV19 to TRBJ1-6; no clear D. Germline V CDR1 and CDR2: LNHDA, SQIVND (reference sequence). The CDR3 sequence is 15 residues long. The V and J ends lost 6 bases and 5 bases respectively, with 14 bases between them. The CDR3 DNA reads TGTGCCAGTAGACGTTCCGGGGTCCATAATTCACCCCTCCACTTT. Amino acids: CASRRSGVHNSPLHF.

The chain is built from TRBV5-4 and TRBJ2-5; tentative D call: TRBD2 (7 bases). The V end was cut by 0 bases, the J end by 7 bases, with 16 bases between. Germline V gene lookup returns CDR1 SGHNT and CDR2 YYREEE (reference sequence). The CDR3 loop spans 15 amino acids. The CDR3 reads CASSLEGRGTGTQYF. CDR3 DNA sequence: TGTGCCAGCAGCTTGGAAGGGAGGGGGACGGGGACCCAGTACTTC.